The entry below gives a single T cell receptor (beta chain) sequence along with its context. The source of the sample is a study of blood T cell repertoires in COVID-19. Sequencing used immunoSEQ multiplex PCR; TCRdb keeps in-frame clones, though not all of them. The sample has around 240,000 clones, about 84% seen once; the top ten hold 2% to 2.5%. This CDR3 has 13 amino acids. The germline V gene has CDR1 SNHLY and CDR2 FYNNEI. V was shortened by 3 bases and J by 4 bases, with 7 bases between the two germline ends. J is TRBJ1-3 and V is TRBV2; D remains ambiguous. What was sequenced was PBMCs or T cells enriched from blood (not recorded which). The TCR was taken from a woman between 45 and 65 years old who had recovered from COVID-19. Written as DNA, the CDR3 is TGTGCCAGCAGTGACTCCCGGGGAAACACCATATATTTT. It is translated as CASSDSRGNTIYF.